Presented here are 28 T cell receptor beta chains from one specimen sequenced in a study of shared clonotypes between healthy human individuals. Libraries were prepared by immunoSEQ multiplex PCR; TCRdb keeps only in-frame clonotypes and omits some of them. Of fewer than 1.8 million clones in the sample, approximately 98.5% are singletons; the top ten hold approximately 0.38%. The sample was naive CD4+ T cells sorted from blood. Noted subset: CD45RA+ positively selected. Source of these receptors: a man aged 25 to 45 in good health.

This chain links TRBV7-8 with TRBJ2-1; 12 nucleotides align to TRBD2. This CDR3 has 17 amino acids. The V and J ends lost 0 bases and 9 bases, in that order; junction bases with no gene match: 9. Germline CDR1 SGHVS, CDR2 FQNEAQ. CDR3 sequence (DNA): TGTGCCAGCAGCTTAGCGACCGCTAGCGGGAGGGCCCTTGAGCAGTTCTTC. It yields the protein CASSLATASGRALEQFF.

V usage is TRBV4-3 and J usage is TRBJ2-2, with D possibly being TRBD2 (5 bases). Germline values: CDR1 LGHNA, CDR2 YSLEER. Trimming stripped 0 bases from V and 6 bases from J, with 20 bases between. The CDR3 sequence is 18 residues long. The CDR3 loop reads CASSQEDFWAPGAGELFF. Written as DNA, the CDR3 is TGCGCCAGCAGCCAAGAGGATTTCTGGGCCCCCGGGGCCGGGGAGCTGTTTTTT.

This chain connects TRBV5-1 to TRBJ2-3; D is unclear. Trimming stripped 2 bases from V and 1 base from J, with 8 bases between. Germline V gene lookup returns CDR1 SGHRS and CDR2 YFSETQ. CDR3 size: 14 residues. The CDR3, as DNA: TGCGCCAGCAGCTTTACTTCCCGCACAGATACGCAGTATTTT. This translates into CASSFTSRTDTQYF. The variable domain in full, with the rest retrieved from reference TRBV5-1 and TRBJ2-3, is KAGVTQTPRYLIKTRGQQVTLSCSPISGHRSVSWYQQTPGQGLQFLFEYFSETQRNKGNFPGRFSGRQFSNSRSEMNVSTLELGDSALYLCASSFTSRTDTQYFGPGTRLTVL.

J is TRBJ1-1 and V is TRBV5-4; the match to TRBD1 covers 8 bases. V trimming: 4 bases; J trimming: 1 base; junction bases outside the gene matches: 6. Germline CDR1 SGHNT, CDR2 YYREEE (reference sequence). This CDR3 is 15 amino acids long. CDR3 DNA sequence: TGTGCCAGCAGCCCCAGACAGGGGAAGAACACTGAAGCTTTCTTT. Encoded protein: CASSPRQGKNTEAFF.

The chain recombines TRBV19 with TRBJ2-7; 13 bases map to TRBD2. CDR3 size: 14 residues. The V segment lost 5 bases and the J segment 6 bases; nucleotides outside the gene matches: 4. The germline V gene has CDR1 LNHDA and CDR2 SQIVND (reference sequence). CDR3 sequence reads: CASSRGLAGREQYF. The CDR3 region has the DNA TGTGCCAGTAGTCGGGGACTAGCGGGACGCGAGCAGTACTTC.

The chain has TRBV9 and TRBJ2-2; TRBD1 aligns across 10 bases. This CDR3 spans 16 amino acids. Germline CDR1 is SGDLS and CDR2 is YYNGEE. V shed 3 bases, J shed 5 bases, and the junction held 7 bases outside the gene matches. The CDR3 protein is CASSEAGQGFTGELFF. The CDR3 nucleotides are TGTGCCAGCAGCGAGGCGGGACAGGGGTTTACCGGGGAGCTGTTTTTT.

This chain uses TRBV27 with TRBJ2-1; 12 positions agree with TRBD2. This CDR3 has 18 residues. The V gene end was trimmed by 7 bases and the J gene end by 6 bases; junction bases not matched to a gene: 16. Germline CDR1 is MNHEY and CDR2 is SMNVEV (reference sequence). CDR3 bases: TGTGCCAGCAACCAACTAGCGGGAGGCCTCGGCGTCCTCAATGAGCAGTTCTTC. Amino acid sequence: CASNQLAGGLGVLNEQFF.

This chain connects TRBV19 to TRBJ2-7; 7 nucleotides line up with TRBD1. Germline V gene sequence: CDR1 LNHDA, CDR2 SQIVND (reference sequence). J was trimmed by 4 bases and V by 10 bases; bases with no gene match: 7. CDR3 size: 12 residues. CDR3 amino acids: CATSGQKYEQYF. Here the CDR3 DNA reads TGTGCCACCTCGGGACAGAAGTACGAGCAGTACTTC.

CDR3: CASRDRDSTYEQYF. DNA for the CDR3: TGTGCCAGCAGGGACCGGGACTCAACCTACGAGCAGTACTTC. The genes are TRBV2 and TRBJ2-7, with a tentative D call TRBD2 (6 bases). The CDR3 runs 14 residues. Trimming shortened V by 6 bases and J by 2 bases, and 14 bases separated the two germline ends. Germline lookup yields CDR1 SNHLY and CDR2 FYNNEI.

J is TRBJ2-3 and V is TRBV7-9, with D tentatively TRBD2 (6 bases). CDR1 and CDR2 (germline): SEHNR, FQNEAQ (reference sequence). The germline V and J ends were trimmed by 10 bases and 1 base, with 18 bases remaining between them. This CDR3 has 15 amino acids. The CDR3 bases are TGTGCCACCTTCAGGAGGGAGTGGGGCACAGATACGCAGTATTTT. It is translated as CATFRREWGTDTQYF.

The count of this clone is one. The J gene is TRBJ2-7, the V gene TRBV5-3, with 7 bases aligning to TRBD1. TRBV5-3 carries the ORF label, with uncertain function. V shed 4 bases and J 1 base; nucleotides not matched to a gene: 8. CDR3 length: 15 amino acids. Written as DNA, the CDR3 is TGTGCCAGAAGCCGTACCGGGACAGCGTCCTACGAGCAGTACTTC. This codes for CARSRTGTASYEQYF.

The V gene is TRBV7-6, the J gene TRBJ2-2; 8 positions match TRBD2. Germline V CDR1 and CDR2: SGHVS, FNYEAQ. The CDR3 is 16 amino acids. The trim removed 5 bases at V and 6 bases at J, leaving 11 bases unmatched. This CDR3 is CASSPLAGRIAGELFF. The CDR3 bases are TGTGCCAGCAGCCCCTTAGCGGGACGGATTGCCGGGGAGCTGTTTTTT.

The chain recombines TRBV7-2 with TRBJ2-7, with unresolved D. This CDR3 spans 12 amino acids. Trimming took 1 base from V and 5 from J, leaving 6 bases between them. Germline CDR1 reads SGHTA; CDR2 reads FQGNSA. The CDR3 DNA follows: TGTGCCAGCAGCTTAGACCGGGACGAGCAGTACTTC. This sequence encodes CASSLDRDEQYF.

This clone was seen just once. The chain uses TRBV9 and TRBJ2-1; a possible D gene is TRBD2 (6 bases). This CDR3 region has 15 residues. Looked up from germline, CDR1 is SGDLS and CDR2 is YYNGEE. V lost 2 bases and J 6 bases, leaving 15 bases between the germline ends. DNA of the CDR3: TGTGCCAGCAGCGTGTCTAGCGAGGGGACCAATGAGCAGTTCTTC. Translation gives CASSVSSEGTNEQFF.

The gene calls are TRBV6-5 and TRBJ2-7, with a tentative D call TRBD2 (5 bases). The V gene's germline CDR1 is MNHEY and CDR2 SVGAGI. The germline V and J ends were trimmed by 6 bases and 0 bases, with 15 bases remaining between them. This CDR3 region has 15 residues. As DNA, the CDR3 is TGTGCCAGCAGCCTATACGGGGAGAGCTCCTACGAGCAGTACTTC. Translated: CASSLYGESSYEQYF.

The J gene is TRBJ1-5, the V gene TRBV5-6; 8 nucleotides agree with TRBD1. This CDR3 has 12 residues. V lost 4 bases to trimming and J lost 11 bases; unmatched junction nucleotides: 5. Germline CDR1 and CDR2: SGHDT and YYEEEE. The CDR3 protein is CASSQRQGSQHF. The CDR3 coding sequence is TGTGCCAGCAGCCAAAGACAGGGGTCCCAGCATTTT.

This rearrangement joins TRBV5-1 to TRBJ2-5; D is possibly TRBD1 (5 bases). The germline V gene has CDR1 SGHRS and CDR2 YFSETQ. The V end was cut by 1 base, the J end by 1 base, with 8 bases between. The CDR3 length is 14 residues. The CDR3, as DNA: TGCGCCAGCAGCTTGACGACAGCCCAAGAGACCCAGTACTTC. Its translation is CASSLTTAQETQYF.

The chain couples TRBV7-2 to TRBJ2-5; D unresolved. Germline V gene data show CDR1 as SGHTA and CDR2 as FQGNSA. CDR3 size: 14 residues. V lost 0 bases to trimming and J lost 5 bases, with 10 bases between them. CDR3 in DNA: TGTGCCAGCAGCTTAGCGTCAGCCGACGAGACCCAGTACTTC. Translating gives CASSLASADETQYF.

This chain links TRBV29-1 with TRBJ2-3; TRBD2 matches 9 bases. Germline-derived CDR1 and CDR2 are SQVTM and ANQGSEA. V was pared by 8 bases and J by 6 bases, with 3 bases of the junction left unmatched. The CDR3 is 11 residues long. CDR3 region: CSIGLADTQYF. The CDR3 DNA sequence: TGCAGCATAGGACTAGCGGATACGCAGTATTTT.

This clone came up once. The chain uses TRBV6-6 and TRBJ2-7, with D possibly TRBD1 on 6 matching bases. Between the trimmed V and J ends, which lost 2 bases and 2 bases, there was a span of 10 bases. Germline assignment: CDR1 MNHNY and CDR2 SVGAGI (reference sequence). The CDR3 is 14 residues long. CDR3 sequence reads: CASSYIRGAYEQYF. The CDR3 nucleotides are TGTGCCAGCAGTTACATCAGGGGCGCCTACGAGCAGTACTTC.

V usage is TRBV4-3 and J usage is TRBJ1-4; D is ambiguous. Trimming removed 1 base from V and 5 bases from J, with 11 bases in between. This CDR3 has 15 residues. The germline V gene encodes CDR1 LGHNA and CDR2 YSLEER. The CDR3 loop reads CASSQGKGGNEKLFF. Written as DNA, the CDR3 is TGCGCCAGCAGCCAAGGGAAGGGCGGGAATGAAAAACTGTTTTTT.

The chain combines TRBV6-4 with TRBJ2-3, with TRBD2 identical over 9 bases. Germline CDR1 is MRHNA and CDR2 is SNTAGT. Trimming took 5 bases from V and 2 from J; bases not matched to a gene: 5. The CDR3 totals 15 residues. CDR3 bases: TGTGCCAGCAGTAAGACTAGCGGTATCACAGATACGCAGTATTTT. Translation: CASSKTSGITDTQYF.

This chain connects TRBV28 to TRBJ2-1; either TRBD1 or TRBD2 may fit D (5 bases each). Per germline, CDR1 MDHEN and CDR2 SYDVKM. Between the trimmed V and J ends, which lost 6 bases and 1 base, there was a span of 10 bases. This CDR3 contains 14 residues. This chain's CDR3 is CASRGTDSYNEQFF. The CDR3 DNA follows: TGTGCCAGCAGAGGGACGGATTCCTACAATGAGCAGTTCTTC.

This clone appeared once. The rearrangement links TRBV25-1 to TRBJ2-1; D not certain. Germline V gives CDR1 MGHDK, CDR2 SYGVNS. The CDR3 runs to 12 residues. Trimming shortened V by 7 bases and J by 9 bases, and 13 bases separated the two germline ends. CDR3 sequence: CASTEWHSEQFF. CDR3 nucleotide sequence: TGTGCCAGCACGGAATGGCACAGTGAGCAGTTCTTC. The full variable domain, in which reference TRBV25-1 and TRBJ2-1 provide the parts outside the CDR3, is EADIYQTPRYLVIGTGKKITLECSQTMGHDKMYWYQQDPGMELHLIHYSYGVNSTEKGDLSSESTVSRIRTEHFPLTLESARPSHTSQYLCASTEWHSEQFFGPGTRLTVL.

V is TRBV29-1 and J is TRBJ2-1; D is possibly TRBD1 (6 bases). V was shortened by 2 bases and J by 6 bases, with 8 bases between the two germline ends. The CDR3 runs 12 residues. CDR1 is SQVTM, CDR2 ANQGSEA, per germline. The CDR3 DNA is TGCAGCGTTGAACAGGGGAGCAATGAGCAGTTCTTC. Translated, it gives CSVEQGSNEQFF.

V usage is TRBV28 and J usage is TRBJ2-1; 9 positions match TRBD1. CDR1 and CDR2 (germline): MDHEN, SYDVKM. CDR3 length: 16 amino acids. After removal of 2 bases from V and 10 bases from J, the junction contained 12 bases not matched to a gene. The chain's CDR3 is CASSLPSGTGYQEQFF. CDR3 DNA sequence: TGTGCCAGCAGTTTACCCTCCGGGACAGGGTATCAGGAGCAGTTCTTC.

The rearrangement joins TRBV28 to TRBJ1-2; TRBD1 might be the D (6 bases). Germline loops: CDR1 MDHEN, CDR2 SYDVKM. The CDR3 runs 16 residues. The V end was cut by 5 bases, the J end by 7 bases, with 23 bases between. This CDR3 reads CASSPTPGESRAGYTF. In DNA, the CDR3 is TGTGCCAGCAGTCCCACCCCAGGGGAATCTCGGGCTGGCTACACCTTC.

Note on this clone: Other DNA sequences in the same sample also yield this CDR3. The J gene is TRBJ1-2, the V gene TRBV5-4, with D maybe TRBD1 (5 bases). V lost 1 base to trimming and J lost 0 bases, with 7 bases between them. Germline CDR1 and CDR2: SGHNT and YYREEE (reference sequence). CDR3 length: 14 amino acids. This CDR3 reads CASSLKGPNYGYTF. CDR3 in DNA: TGTGCCAGCAGCTTGAAGGGGCCTAACTATGGCTACACCTTC.